These 19 T cell receptor beta chains originate from one sample sequenced in a study of blood T cells in healthy people across ages. Using a J-beta primer mix together with a sample-barcoded 5' primer, a second PCR was run for roughly 7 to 11 cycles. From the 5' RACE reads, TCRdb called clonotypes with MiXCR, one entry per CDR3 protein. The sample yields more than 650,000 distinct CDR3 sequences, 22% seen once. Source material: blood. Every receptor here comes from a man aged 65-85 years in good health.

This chain connects TRBV7-9 to TRBJ1-2; 10 bases map to TRBD1. Per germline, CDR1 SEHNR and CDR2 FQNEAQ (reference sequence). J was trimmed by 4 bases and V by 5 bases; bases with no gene match: 10. This CDR3 is 16 amino acids long. As DNA, the CDR3 is TGTGCCAGCAGCCCGAGACAGGGGGCGCAGGGCTATGGCTACACCTTC. This encodes CASSPRQGAQGYGYTF.

The J gene is TRBJ2-1, the V gene TRBV3-1; D uncertain. The last part of the DNA fits TRBJ2-7 better; the J call may be wrong. The germline CDR1 and CDR2 sequences are LGHDT and YNNKEL (reference sequence). The CDR3 has 13 amino acids. The CDR3 coding sequence is TGTGCCAGCAGCCAATACCTGCCCTACGAGCAGTACTTC. Translated: CASSQYLPYEQYF.

This clonotype was seen a few times. The chain is built from TRBV20-1 and TRBJ1-1, with a possible D match to TRBD1 (6 bases). There are 14 residues in the CDR3. CDR1 is DFQATT and CDR2 is SNEGSKA in the germline V gene (reference sequence). The germline V and J ends were trimmed by 0 bases and 3 bases, with 11 bases remaining between them. The CDR3 protein is CSARDSGGHTEAFF. The CDR3 coding sequence is TGCAGTGCTAGAGATAGTGGGGGGCACACTGAAGCTTTCTTT.

This chain connects TRBV6-5 to TRBJ1-3; D gene unclear. The CDR3 has 15 amino acids. The V end lost 0 bases, the J end lost 2 bases, and 8 bases lay between the germline ends. Germline loops: CDR1 MNHEY, CDR2 SVGAGI. The CDR3 nucleotides are TGTGCCAGCAGTTACTCGGCGGGCGCTGGAAACACCATATATTTT. Residues: CASSYSAGAGNTIYF.

This chain links TRBV20-1 with TRBJ2-3, with D perhaps TRBD1 or TRBD2 (6 bases each). V shed 0 bases and J shed 6 bases, with 16 bases lying between them. This CDR3 spans 15 amino acids. The germline V gene has CDR1 DFQATT and CDR2 SNEGSKA (reference sequence). The CDR3 DNA reads TGCAGTGCTAGAGAAATAAGGGGGACTGCTGATACGCAGTATTTT. Translated, it gives CSAREIRGTADTQYF.

The CDR3 spells CSAWGTELANYGYTF. The CDR3 nucleotides read TGCAGTGCGTGGGGGACGGAGCTAGCTAACTATGGCTACACCTTC. J is TRBJ1-2 and V is TRBV20-1, with D perhaps TRBD1 (5 bases). V lost 6 bases and J lost 0, with 17 bases in between. CDR1 and CDR2 from the germline V gene are DFQATT and SNEGSKA (reference sequence). This CDR3 comprises 15 residues.

This clonotype was seen a few times. V gene TRBV19 combines with J gene TRBJ1-4, with 8 bases aligning to TRBD1. Trimming cost V 5 bases and J 7 bases; bases outside gene matches: 12. The CDR3 is 16 residues long. The germline V gene has CDR1 LNHDA and CDR2 SQIVND (reference sequence). In nucleotides, the CDR3 is TGTGCCAGTAGTCAGACAGGGGATTTTCTAGGTGAAAAACTGTTTTTT. Translating it yields CASSQTGDFLGEKLFF. The variable domain in full, completed from reference TRBV19 and TRBJ1-4, reads DGGITQSPKYLFRKEGQNVTLSCEQNLNHDAMYWYRQDPGQGLRLIYYSQIVNDFQKGDIAEGYSVSREKKESFPLTVTSAQKNPTAFYLCASSQTGDFLGEKLFFGSGTQLSVL.

A few counts support this clonotype. The V call is TRBV11-2, the J call TRBJ1-4, with D maybe TRBD1 (6 bases). The CDR3 sequence is 15 residues long. Germline CDR1 SGHAT, CDR2 FQNNGV. Trimming took off 4 bases at V and 5 bases at J, with 14 bases between the two ends. Written as DNA, the CDR3 is TGTGCCAGCAGCTCCGCGACGACAGGAAATGAAAAACTGTTTTTT. Its protein product is CASSSATTGNEKLFF. The complete variable domain, with remaining parts taken from reference TRBV11-2 and TRBJ1-4, reads EAGVAQSPRYKIIEKRQSVAFWCNPISGHATLYWYQQILGQGPKLLIQFQNNGVVDDSQLPKDRFSAERLKGVDSTLKIQPAKLEDSAVYLCASSSATTGNEKLFFGSGTQLSVL.

This rearrangement joins TRBV5-1 to TRBJ2-3; D possibly matches TRBD1 or TRBD2 (6 bases each). Trimming cost V 7 bases and J 4 bases, with 16 bases left between them. This CDR3 spans 14 amino acids. Per the germline V gene, CDR1 is SGHRS and CDR2 is YFSETQ. CDR3 in DNA: TGCGCCAGCCGAGAGGGGGGCCTCGCAGATACGCAGTATTTT. Encoded protein: CASREGGLADTQYF.

This clonotype was seen a single time. V and J are TRBV29-1 and TRBJ1-1, with unresolved D. The CDR3 contains 13 residues. Germline-derived CDR1 and CDR2 are SQVTM and ANQGSEA. Trimming removed 3 bases from V and 4 bases from J, with 12 bases in between. The DNA of the CDR3 is TGCAGCGTTGACGAGGGAATAGCCACTGAAGCTTTCTTT. It specifies CSVDEGIATEAFF.

This clonotype has a handful of counts. The J gene is TRBJ1-1, the V gene TRBV19; D is ambiguous. Germline V gene lookup returns CDR1 LNHDA and CDR2 SQIVND (reference sequence). The V gene lost 5 bases and the J gene lost 1 base, with 11 bases spanning the gap. The CDR3 contains 14 residues. The CDR3 sequence: CASSGLQGNTEAFF. The CDR3 DNA is TGTGCCAGTAGTGGTCTGCAAGGGAACACTGAAGCTTTCTTT.

This clonotype was observed a few times. V usage is TRBV12-3 or TRBV12-4 and J usage is TRBJ2-2; no firm D call. V was shortened by 6 bases and J by 4 bases, with 9 bases between the two germline ends. The CDR3 totals 13 residues. The CDR3 reads CASSPDGTGELFF. The DNA for the CDR3 is TGTGCCAGCAGCCCCGACGGCACCGGGGAGCTGTTTTTT.

This clonotype was observed a few times. This chain joins TRBV29-1 and TRBJ1-2; a possible D gene is TRBD1 (5 bases). V was cut by 7 bases and J by 0 bases, with 18 bases left in between. CDR1 and CDR2 (germline): SQVTM, ANQGSEA. This CDR3 comprises 15 residues. The CDR3 loop reads CSATTDSSANYGYTF. In DNA form, the CDR3 reads TGCAGCGCAACGACCGACAGCTCTGCTAACTATGGCTACACCTTC. Combining the CDR3 with reference TRBV29-1 and TRBJ1-2 gives the whole variable domain SAVISQKPSRDICQRGTSLTIQCQVDSQVTMMFWYRQQPGQSLTLIATANQGSEATYESGFVIDKFPISRPNLTFSTLTVSNMSPEDSSIYLCSATTDSSANYGYTFGSGTRLTVV.

The chain has TRBV20-1 and TRBJ2-5; 8 nucleotides line up with TRBD2. The V and J ends lost 2 bases and 1 base, in that order; junction bases with no gene match: 6. CDR3 length: 15 amino acids. Germline CDR1 DFQATT, CDR2 SNEGSKA (reference sequence). The CDR3 nucleotides are TGCAGTGCTAGACCTTTAGCGGGATCCCAAGAGACCCAGTACTTC. It translates to CSARPLAGSQETQYF.

This clonotype has at least ten counts. This chain uses TRBV12-5 with TRBJ1-1; no reliable D call. Germline assignment: CDR1 LGHNT and CDR2 FRNRAP. The length of the CDR3 is 12 residues. The ends were cut back, 5 bases at V and 5 bases at J, with 9 bases in the middle. The CDR3, as DNA: TGTGCTAGTGGTGACGTTTGGACTGAAGCTTTCTTT. Residues: CASGDVWTEAFF. The complete variable domain, with remaining parts taken from reference TRBV12-5 and TRBJ1-1, reads DARVTQTPRHKVTEMGQEVTMRCQPILGHNTVFWYRQTMMQGLELLAYFRNRAPLDDSGMPKDRFSAEMPDATLATLKIQPSEPRDSAVYFCASGDVWTEAFFGQGTRLTVV.

In DNA, the CDR3 is TGTGCCAGCAGAAAAAGGTCAGGGAAAGAGACCCAGTACTTC. It codes for CASRKRSGKETQYF. The V gene is TRBV6-6, the J gene TRBJ2-5; D possibly corresponds to TRBD1 (5 bases). Germline lookup yields CDR1 MNHNY and CDR2 SVGAGI (reference sequence). V was pared by 6 bases and J by 3 bases, with 14 bases between. This CDR3 comprises 14 residues.

The J gene is TRBJ2-1, the V gene TRBV20-1; D possibly corresponds to TRBD1 (6 bases). Near its end, the DNA agrees better with TRBJ2-5, so the J call may be wrong. The CDR3 contains 13 residues. The germline V gene has CDR1 DFQATT and CDR2 SNEGSKA (reference sequence). Here the CDR3 DNA reads TGCAGTGCTAGCAAAGGACAGTGGGTGACCCAGTACTTC. Encoded protein: CSASKGQWVTQYF.

This clonotype was observed a handful of times. The chain recombines TRBV15 with TRBJ2-4, with 7 bases matching TRBD1. Germline loops: CDR1 LNHNV, CDR2 YYDKDF (reference sequence). The CDR3 is made up of 15 amino acids. J lost 6 bases, V lost 3 bases, and 8 bases had no gene match. The CDR3, as DNA: TGTGCCACCAGCAGCTATGGGACAGCCCCAAACATTCAGTACTTC. It yields the protein CATSSYGTAPNIQYF.

This clonotype was found many times. The junction differs from germline at one of its ends, possibly a read error. The V gene is TRBV5-1, the J gene TRBJ2-3; 8 bases fit TRBD2. The CDR3 extends over 14 amino acids. The germline gives CDR1 SGHRS, CDR2 YFSETQ. Here the CDR3 reads CASSLERGTDTQYF. As DNA, the CDR3 is TGTGCCAGCAGCTTGGAGCGGGGGACAGATACGCAGTATTTT.